Listed below are T cell receptor beta chains from one sample, sequenced in a study of OX40 agonist ivuxolimab in advanced cancers. Profiled with immunoSEQ multiplex PCR; TCRdb holds only in-frame clones, not every one. This sample carries approximately 91,000 clones, about 89% of them seen once, and the ten largest clones take roughly 4.5%. Sequences were derived from CD4+ or CD8+ T cells sorted from blood, sampled in a trial of the OX40 agonist ivuxolimab. The receptors originated from an adult with an advanced solid tumor such as melanoma, head and neck, liver or kidney cancer. Both conserved end residues are part of each CDR3.

V gene: TRBV19
J gene: TRBJ2-3
CDR3 protein: CASKRTSQGAKVTDTQYF

V gene: TRBV5-4
J gene: TRBJ2-5
CDR3 protein: CASSPQPGQQETQYF

V gene: TRBV19
J gene: TRBJ1-1
CDR3 protein: CASSIFDSRNTEAFF

V gene: TRBV7-8
J gene: TRBJ2-5
CDR3 protein: CASSLGGTSGPPMETQYF

V gene: TRBV7-2
J gene: TRBJ1-5
CDR3 protein: CASSPQTEYSNQPQHF

V gene: TRBV28
J gene: TRBJ2-3
CDR3 protein: CASRRLQGASTDTQYF

V gene: TRBV10-3
J gene: TRBJ2-5
CDR3 protein: CAISEFGGAIAAQYF

V gene: TRBV27
J gene: TRBJ1-2
CDR3 protein: CASSFWSRLDYTF

V gene: TRBV5-1
J gene: TRBJ2-1
CDR3 protein: CASSLQGQTNKKFF

V gene: TRBV27
J gene: TRBJ2-3
CDR3 protein: CASSLSASGRKVGDTQYF

V gene: TRBV5-1
J gene: TRBJ2-7
CDR3 protein: CASSLGDSDEQYF

V gene: TRBV7-8
J gene: TRBJ2-1
CDR3 protein: CASSLAGRGSYNEQFF

V gene: TRBV5-1
J gene: TRBJ2-1
CDR3 protein: CASSLFGTGTYNEQFF

V gene: TRBV5-6
J gene: TRBJ1-4
CDR3 protein: CASSLVSGFEKLFF

V gene: TRBV29-1
J gene: TRBJ1-5
CDR3 protein: CSVRTTGTGGQPQHF

V gene: TRBV5-1
J gene: TRBJ1-5
CDR3 protein: CASSLAGFGNQPQHF

V gene: TRBV19
J gene: TRBJ1-4
CDR3 protein: CASSSRTADYNEKLFF

V gene: TRBV5-1
J gene: TRBJ2-3
CDR3 protein: CASSLQRGFTDTQYF

V gene: TRBV5-4
J gene: TRBJ1-4
CDR3 protein: CASSTDTEKLFF

V gene: TRBV7-2
J gene: TRBJ1-1
CDR3 protein: CASSRTSGTEAFF

V gene: TRBV5-1
J gene: TRBJ2-1
CDR3 protein: CASSLDLTYNEQFF

V gene: TRBV5-1
J gene: TRBJ1-6
CDR3 protein: CASSPGTGGLPLHF

V gene: TRBV5-1
J gene: TRBJ2-1
CDR3 protein: CASSSGLAGGSIYNEQFF

V gene: TRBV9
J gene: TRBJ1-1
CDR3 protein: CASSPHGSSQNTEAFF

V gene: TRBV5-1
J gene: TRBJ1-3
CDR3 protein: CASSSGYDRGPGNTIYF

V gene: TRBV14
J gene: TRBJ2-5
CDR3 protein: CASSQGDWGPGETQYF

V gene: TRBV5-4
J gene: TRBJ1-4
CDR3 protein: CASSFASDSWEKLFF

V gene: TRBV6-9
J gene: TRBJ2-7
CDR3 protein: CASSPRAGGSYEQYF

V gene: TRBV5-1
J gene: TRBJ1-2
CDR3 protein: CASSLEGYTF

V gene: TRBV7-6
J gene: TRBJ1-1
CDR3 protein: CASSPRGGLNTEAFF

V gene: TRBV7-9
J gene: TRBJ2-2
CDR3 protein: CASSLPPRLAGLTGELFF

V gene: TRBV18
J gene: TRBJ2-5
CDR3 protein: CASSPTSGEETQYF

V gene: TRBV28
J gene: TRBJ1-1
CDR3 protein: CASSWDRRNTEAFF

V gene: TRBV4-1
J gene: TRBJ1-5
CDR3 protein: CASSQLGGRGQPQHF

V gene: TRBV18
J gene: TRBJ1-5
CDR3 protein: CASSQEGVFYQPQHF

V gene: TRBV19
J gene: TRBJ2-2
CDR3 protein: CASSMTGGVNTGELFF

V gene: TRBV9
J gene: TRBJ2-1
CDR3 protein: CASSVSGSYNEQFF

V gene: TRBV6-5
J gene: TRBJ2-3
CDR3 protein: CASKLAGAPTDTQYF

V gene: TRBV27
J gene: TRBJ2-3
CDR3 protein: CASSPGPQSDTQYF

V gene: TRBV18
J gene: TRBJ2-7
CDR3 protein: CASSPGLAGYEQYF

V gene: TRBV6-1
J gene: TRBJ1-1
CDR3 protein: CASSRTDNTEAFF

V gene: TRBV5-1
J gene: TRBJ1-4
CDR3 protein: CASSLAGAPDEKLFF

V gene: TRBV6-5
J gene: TRBJ1-6
CDR3 protein: CASSYGDYNSPLHF

V gene: TRBV7-2
J gene: TRBJ2-7
CDR3 protein: CASSALWGPYEQYF

V gene: TRBV5-4
J gene: TRBJ2-3
CDR3 protein: CASSLGSSTADTQYF

V gene: TRBV5-1
J gene: TRBJ1-1
CDR3 protein: CASSLEARRNTEAFF

V gene: TRBV5-6
J gene: TRBJ2-2
CDR3 protein: CASSLGLAEEGTGELFF

V gene: TRBV15
J gene: TRBJ2-5
CDR3 protein: CATSMRETETQYF

V gene: TRBV6-5
J gene: TRBJ2-4
CDR3 protein: CASRLGQQGNIQYF

V gene: TRBV9
J gene: TRBJ1-2
CDR3 protein: CASSGLGQRYGYTF

V gene: TRBV11-2
J gene: TRBJ2-2
CDR3 protein: CASSLGYRTNTGELFF

V gene: TRBV18
J gene: TRBJ1-5
CDR3 protein: CASSPGQGNQPQHF

V gene: TRBV5-4
J gene: TRBJ2-7
CDR3 protein: CASSHASAGGTYEQYF

V gene: TRBV11-2
J gene: TRBJ1-3
CDR3 protein: CASSLVSDTSGNTIYF

V gene: TRBV5-1
J gene: TRBJ2-1
CDR3 protein: CASSPIALAGGLNEQFF

V gene: TRBV18
J gene: TRBJ2-1
CDR3 protein: CASSPERYNEQFF

V gene: TRBV5-5
J gene: TRBJ2-7
CDR3 protein: CASSLSLEGLLEQYF

V gene: TRBV2
J gene: TRBJ1-2
CDR3 protein: CASSRGTGNGYTF